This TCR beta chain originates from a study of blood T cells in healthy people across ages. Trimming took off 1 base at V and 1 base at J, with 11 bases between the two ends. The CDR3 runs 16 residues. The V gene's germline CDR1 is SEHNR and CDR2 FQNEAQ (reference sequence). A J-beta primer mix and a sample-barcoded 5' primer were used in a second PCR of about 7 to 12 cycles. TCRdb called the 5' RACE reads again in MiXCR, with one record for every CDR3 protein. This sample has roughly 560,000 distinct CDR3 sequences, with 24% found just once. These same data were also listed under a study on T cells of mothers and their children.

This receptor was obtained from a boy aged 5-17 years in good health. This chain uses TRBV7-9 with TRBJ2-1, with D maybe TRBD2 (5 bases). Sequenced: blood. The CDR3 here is CASSLVIASSYNEQFF. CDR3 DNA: TGTGCCAGCAGCTTAGTGATAGCGAGTTCCTACAATGAGCAGTTCTTC.